The 3 T cell receptor beta chains listed next were all sequenced from one sample in a study of blood T cells in healthy people across ages. It was with a sample-barcoded 5' primer and a J-beta primer mix that a second PCR of about 7 to 12 cycles was run. TCRdb processed the 5' RACE reads anew with MiXCR; each CDR3 protein has one entry. The repertoire consists of hundreds of thousands of distinct CDR3 sequences, with under 45% occurring once and the leading ten covering about 19%. Sequencing was done on a sample of blood. Receptors were obtained from a man aged 55 to 70 in good health.

This clonotype has a handful of counts. The V and J genes are TRBV6-5 and TRBJ2-4; D not resolved. V was clipped by 4 bases and J by 2 bases, with 18 bases between them. Germline V gene data show CDR1 as MNHEY and CDR2 as SVGAGI. This CDR3 is built from 17 residues. The CDR3 loop reads CASSSLTGVRSKNIQYF. The DNA for the CDR3 is TGTGCCAGCAGTTCTTTGACGGGCGTAAGGTCCAAAAACATTCAGTACTTC.

This clonotype was seen only a few times. This chain joins TRBV5-4 and TRBJ1-2, with a possible D match to TRBD1 (6 bases). Per the germline V gene, CDR1 is SGHNT and CDR2 is YYREEE (reference sequence). This CDR3 spans 15 amino acids. V was shortened by 4 bases and J by 6 bases, with 19 bases between the two germline ends. The CDR3 here is CASSPRTDYTDGYTF. The CDR3, as DNA: TGTGCCAGCAGCCCGAGGACAGACTATACGGATGGCTACACCTTC.

This clonotype was detected only a few times. V is TRBV24-1 and J is TRBJ2-5; TRBD1 or TRBD2 may be the D gene (6 bases each). Trimming shortened V by 4 bases and J by 11 bases, and 16 bases separated the two germline ends. CDR3 length: 13 amino acids. The germline V gene has CDR1 KGHDR and CDR2 SFDVKD. The CDR3: CATSDSSRRGQYF. CDR3 DNA: TGTGCCACCAGTGACTCTTCAAGGAGGGGGCAGTACTTC.